This T cell receptor beta chain was retrieved from a study of cytomegalovirus exposure and HLA in healthy donors. Study results and limitations: A later examination showed that TCR association rates differed by HLA locus, with DRB1 most and HLA-C fewest. The HLA-A and HLA-B alleles of most subjects were reportedly predicted accurately from TCR beta sequences. The authors assumed roughly uniform sequencing depth across donors for presence/absence analyses. No immune exposure information besides CMV serostatus was available.

The PCR made use of 60 Vbeta and 13 Jbeta primers. Method: immunoSEQ multiplex PCR; TCRdb's copy keeps in-frame clones and lacks some. In the table there are about 200,000 clones, approximately 80% of which are singletons. A note on this clone: Its antigen is unknown.

The germline V gene has CDR1 SGHTA and CDR2 FQGNSA. CDR3 size: 14 residues. The V end lost 5 bases, the J end lost 3 bases, and 12 bases lay between the germline ends. V and J are TRBV7-2 and TRBJ2-3; D unclear. The sequencing input was PBMCs. The receptor comes from a woman aged 18 to 35 in good health and CMV-seronegative. The CDR3 loop is CASSVYERTDTQYF. The CDR3 DNA reads TGTGCCAGCAGCGTCTACGAACGAACAGATACGCAGTATTTT.